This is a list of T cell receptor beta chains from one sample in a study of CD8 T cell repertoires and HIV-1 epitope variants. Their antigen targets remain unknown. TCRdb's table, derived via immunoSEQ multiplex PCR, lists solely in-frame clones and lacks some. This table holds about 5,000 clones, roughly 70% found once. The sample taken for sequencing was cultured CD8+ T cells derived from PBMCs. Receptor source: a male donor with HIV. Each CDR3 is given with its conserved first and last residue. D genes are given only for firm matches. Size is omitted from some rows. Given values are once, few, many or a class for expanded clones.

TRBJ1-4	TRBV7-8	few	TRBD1	TGTGCCAGCAGCTTAGGGTTTCGGACAGGGGCCTCTAATGAAAAACTGTTTTTT	CASSLGFRTGASNEKLFF
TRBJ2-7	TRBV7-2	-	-	TGTGCCAGCAGCTCGCCAACCTACGAGCAGTACTTC	CASSSPTYEQYF
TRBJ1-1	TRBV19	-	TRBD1	TGTGCCAGTAGTCGGGGGGACAGGGTAGAAACTGAAGCTTTCTTT	CASSRGDRVETEAFF
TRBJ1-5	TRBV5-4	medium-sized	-	TGTGCCAGCAGCTTTTCGGGTAGCAATCAGCCCCAGCATTTT	CASSFSGSNQPQHF
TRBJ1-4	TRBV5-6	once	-	TGTGCCAGCAGCTTGTGGGCAGGGGAGGAAAAACTGTTTTTT	CASSLWAGEEKLFF
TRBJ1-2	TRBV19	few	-	TGTGCCAGTAGCCCCAGGGCATACAACTATGGCTACACCTTC	CASSPRAYNYGYTF
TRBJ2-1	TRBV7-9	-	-	TGTGCCAGCAGCTTAGGGATTGCGGACAATGAGCAGTTCTTC	CASSLGIADNEQFF
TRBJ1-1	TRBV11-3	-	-	TGTGCCAGCAGCTCCTCGTCCCCCCCAACTGAAGCTTTCTTT	CASSSSSPPTEAFF
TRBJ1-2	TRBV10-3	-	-	TGTGCCATCATCATTCCACAGGGTAACGGCTACACCTTC	CAIIIPQGNGYTF
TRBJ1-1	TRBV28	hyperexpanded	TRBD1	TGTGCCAGCAGTTCCCCCGGGACAGGGGTGATTTCCACTGAAGCTTTCTTT	CASSSPGTGVISTEAFF
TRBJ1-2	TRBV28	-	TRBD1	TGTGCCAGCAGTTGGTCCCCCCAGCCCATTTTTTATGCAGGGGGCCCCGGGGACGTAGGCTACACCTTC	CASSWSPQPIFYAGGPGDVGYTF
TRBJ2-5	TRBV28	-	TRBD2	TGTGCCAGCAGTTTATCCGACGGGGGGGTCGGAGAGACCCAGTACTTC	CASSLSDGGVGETQYF
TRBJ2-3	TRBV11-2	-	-	TGTGCCAGCAGCTTAGGGTCGGGGGGCACAGATACGCAGTATTTT	CASSLGSGGTDTQYF
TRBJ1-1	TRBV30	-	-	TGTGCCTGGAGTCCCTTCACAGGGAACACTGAAGCTTTCTTT	CAWSPFTGNTEAFF